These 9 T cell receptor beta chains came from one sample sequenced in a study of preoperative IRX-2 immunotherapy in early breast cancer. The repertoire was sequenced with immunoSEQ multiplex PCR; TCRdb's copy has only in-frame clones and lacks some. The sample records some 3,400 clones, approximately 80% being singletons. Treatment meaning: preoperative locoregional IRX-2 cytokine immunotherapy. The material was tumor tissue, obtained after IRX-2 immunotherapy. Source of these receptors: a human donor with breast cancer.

Here the CDR3 DNA reads TGTGCCAGTAGTATCTCGGGAAGCTCCTATAATTCACCCCTCCACTTT. Translated: CASSISGSSYNSPLHF. The J gene is TRBJ1-6, the V gene TRBV19; D unclear. The V end lost 3 bases, the J end lost 0 bases, and 9 bases lay between the germline ends. The CDR3 contains 16 residues. The germline V gene has CDR1 LNHDA and CDR2 SQIVND (reference sequence).

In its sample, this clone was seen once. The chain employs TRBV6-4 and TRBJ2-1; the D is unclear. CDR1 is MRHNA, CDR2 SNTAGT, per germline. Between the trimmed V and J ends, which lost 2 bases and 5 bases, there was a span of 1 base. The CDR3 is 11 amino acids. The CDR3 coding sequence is TGTGCCAGCAGTGACGACAATGAGCAGTTCTTC. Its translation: CASSDDNEQFF.

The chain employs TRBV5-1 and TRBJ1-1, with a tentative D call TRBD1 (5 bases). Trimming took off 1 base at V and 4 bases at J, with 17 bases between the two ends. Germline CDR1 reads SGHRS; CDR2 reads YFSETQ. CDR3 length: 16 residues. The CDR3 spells CASSLNQGGPGTEAFF. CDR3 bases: TGCGCCAGCAGCTTGAATCAGGGTGGTCCCGGCACTGAAGCTTTCTTT.

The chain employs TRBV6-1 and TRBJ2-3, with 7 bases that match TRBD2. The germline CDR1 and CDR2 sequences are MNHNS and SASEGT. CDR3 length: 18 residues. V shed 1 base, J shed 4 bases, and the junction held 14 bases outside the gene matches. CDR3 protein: CASSEEGAGTNLADTQYF. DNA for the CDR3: TGTGCCAGCAGTGAAGAAGGGGCCGGGACTAACCTCGCAGATACGCAGTATTTT.

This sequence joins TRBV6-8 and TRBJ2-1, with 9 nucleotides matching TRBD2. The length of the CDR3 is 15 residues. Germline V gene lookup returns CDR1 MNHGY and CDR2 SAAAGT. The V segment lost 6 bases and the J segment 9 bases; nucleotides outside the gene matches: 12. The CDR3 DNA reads TGTGCCAGCAGGGGACCGGGACTAGCAGGTTTTGAGCAGTTCTTC. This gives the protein CASRGPGLAGFEQFF.

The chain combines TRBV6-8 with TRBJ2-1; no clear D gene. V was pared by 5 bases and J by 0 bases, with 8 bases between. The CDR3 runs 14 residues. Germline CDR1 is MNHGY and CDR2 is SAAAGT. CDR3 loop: CASSPERSYNEQFF. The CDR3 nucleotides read TGTGCCAGCAGTCCGGAGCGCTCCTACAATGAGCAGTTCTTC.

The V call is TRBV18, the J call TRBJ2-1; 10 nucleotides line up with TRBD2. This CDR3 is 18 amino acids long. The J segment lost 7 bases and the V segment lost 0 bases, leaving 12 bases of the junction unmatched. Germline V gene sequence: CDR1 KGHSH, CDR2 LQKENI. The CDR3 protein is CASSPPPGLAGVPNEQFF. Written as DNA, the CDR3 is TGTGCCAGCTCACCACCGCCCGGGCTAGCGGGAGTTCCGAATGAGCAGTTCTTC.

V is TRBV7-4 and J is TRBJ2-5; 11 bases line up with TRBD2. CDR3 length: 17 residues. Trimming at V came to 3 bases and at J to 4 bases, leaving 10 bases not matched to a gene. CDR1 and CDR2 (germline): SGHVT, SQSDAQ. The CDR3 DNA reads TGTGCCAGCAGCTTGGTGCTAGCGGGAGGCGGGCGAGAGACCCAGTACTTC. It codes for CASSLVLAGGGRETQYF.

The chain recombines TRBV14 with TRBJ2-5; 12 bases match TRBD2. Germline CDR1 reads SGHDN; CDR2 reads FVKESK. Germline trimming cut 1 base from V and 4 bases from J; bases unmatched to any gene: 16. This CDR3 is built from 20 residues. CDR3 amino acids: CASSQGVTSGRSAPLETQYF. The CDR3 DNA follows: TGTGCCAGCAGCCAAGGCGTTACTAGCGGGAGGTCGGCACCACTAGAGACCCAGTACTTC.